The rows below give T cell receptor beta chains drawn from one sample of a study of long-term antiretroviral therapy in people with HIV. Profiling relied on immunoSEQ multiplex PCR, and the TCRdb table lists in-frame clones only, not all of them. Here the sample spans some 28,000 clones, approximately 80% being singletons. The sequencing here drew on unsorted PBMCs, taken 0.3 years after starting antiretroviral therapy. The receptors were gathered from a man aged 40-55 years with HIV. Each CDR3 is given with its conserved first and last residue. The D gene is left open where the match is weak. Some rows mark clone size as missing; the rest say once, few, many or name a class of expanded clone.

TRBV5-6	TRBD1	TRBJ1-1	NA	CASSLFGQGGNTEAFF	TGTGCCAGCAGCTTGTTCGGACAGGGAGGAAACACTGAAGCTTTCTTT
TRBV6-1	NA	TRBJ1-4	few	CASTRDRPTNEKLFF	TGTGCCAGCACCAGGGACCGACCAACTAATGAAAAACTGTTTTTT
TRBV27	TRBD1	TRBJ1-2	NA	CASSSMMDRGGGYTF	TGTGCCAGCAGTTCTATGATGGACAGGGGAGGCGGCTACACCTTC
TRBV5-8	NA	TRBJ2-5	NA	CASSLEGTLRQETQYF	TGTGCCAGCAGCTTGGAGGGGACACTACGTCAAGAGACCCAGTACTTC
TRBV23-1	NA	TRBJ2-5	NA	CASSQSQGETQYF	TGCGCCAGCAGTCAATCGCAGGGTGAGACCCAGTACTTC
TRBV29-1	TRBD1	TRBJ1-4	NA	CSALGGSNEKLFF	TGCAGCGCCCTAGGGGGCAGCAATGAAAAACTGTTTTTT
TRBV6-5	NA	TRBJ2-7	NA	CASSYSIDRSNYEQYF	TGTGCCAGCAGTTACTCCATTGACAGGTCCAACTACGAGCAGTACTTC
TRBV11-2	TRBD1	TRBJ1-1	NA	CASSLRQGNTEAFF	TGTGCCAGCAGCTTAAGACAGGGGAACACTGAAGCTTTCTTT
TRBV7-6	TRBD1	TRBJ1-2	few	CASSPRTGLAGYTF	TGTGCCAGCAGCCCGCGGACAGGGTTGGCTGGCTACACCTTC
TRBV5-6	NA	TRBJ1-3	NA	CASSLRYNSGNTIYF	TGTGCCAGCAGCCTGAGATACAACTCTGGAAACACCATATATTTT
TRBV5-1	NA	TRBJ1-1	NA	CASSLDRGNTEAFF	TGCGCCAGCAGCTTGGATAGGGGGAACACTGAAGCTTTCTTT
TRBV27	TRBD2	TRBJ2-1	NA	CARSLGAGTRGKEQFF	TGTGCCAGGAGTTTGGGGGCCGGGACTAGGGGTAAAGAGCAGTTCTTC
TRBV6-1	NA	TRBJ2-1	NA	CASILLVSYNEQFF	TGTGCCAGCATCCTACTAGTTTCCTACAATGAGCAGTTCTTC
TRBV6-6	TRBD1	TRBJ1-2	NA	CASSMRQGGNYGYTF	TGTGCCAGCAGTATGCGACAGGGAGGAAACTATGGCTACACCTTC